This T cell receptor (beta chain) was sequenced during a study of cytomegalovirus exposure and HLA in healthy donors. For the study at large: Earlier work reported 100 million or so unique TCR beta sequences from about 179 million T cells.

A remark on this clone: The antigen remains unidentified.

Study conclusions and caveats: For TCR beta chains, V- and J-gene trimming was later linked to a missense DCLRE1C variant. A few chains tied to CMV proved CMV antigen-specific in vitro. Researchers counted around 150 TCR beta chains as cytomegalovirus-associated.

Amplification used 60 Vbeta primers and 13 Jbeta primers. Only in-frame clones appear in the TCRdb table, and some are missing; sequencing was by immunoSEQ multiplex PCR. Of around 140,000 clones detected, approximately 80% appear once; the ten largest clones hold 2.5% to 3.5%. Trimming took 0 bases from V and 6 from J, leaving 15 bases between them. CDR1 SGDLS and CDR2 YYNGEE come from the germline V gene. The CDR3 length is 15 residues. This sequence originates from a female donor in good health and CMV-seronegative. Sequencing was carried out using PBMCs. The rearrangement joins TRBV9 to TRBJ1-2; D might be TRBD1 (6 bases). CDR3 nucleotide sequence: TGTGCCAGCAGCGTAGGAGGGCAGGGGAACAATGGCTACACCTTC. Translation gives CASSVGGQGNNGYTF. The full variable domain, its missing parts supplied by reference TRBV9 and TRBJ1-2, is DSGVTQTPKHLITATGQRVTLRCSPRSGDLSVYWYQQSLDQGLQFLIQYYNGEERAKGNILERFSAQQFPDLHSELNLSSLELGDSALYFCASSVGGQGNNGYTFGSGTRLTVV.